One sample yielded the 30 T cell receptor beta chains listed below, sequenced in a study of cytomegalovirus exposure and HLA in healthy donors. Use of 60 Vbeta and 13 Jbeta primers characterized the PCR. Repertoires were generated with immunoSEQ multiplex PCR, while TCRdb's copy carries only in-frame clones and drops some. Of roughly 80,000 clones in the sample, roughly 79% were seen once. Sequencing used PBMCs. The receptors stem from a woman in her 30s in good health and CMV-seronegative.

This sequence joins TRBV15 and TRBJ2-2, with TRBD2 identical over 8 bases. Losses at the gene ends were 3 bases for V and 6 bases for J; bases not matched to a gene: 3. The CDR3 covers 14 residues. CDR1 and CDR2 (germline): LNHNV, YYDKDF (reference sequence). CDR3 region: CATSSLAGPGELFF. For the CDR3, the DNA is TGTGCCACCAGCAGCCTAGCGGGTCCCGGGGAGCTGTTTTTT.

This rearrangement joins TRBV9 to TRBJ2-7, with TRBD2 identical over 10 bases. The germline V gene encodes CDR1 SGDLS and CDR2 YYNGEE. V lost 0 bases, J lost 1 base, and 7 bases stayed unmatched. The CDR3 consists of 17 residues. CDR3 in DNA: TGTGCCAGCAGCGTAGCTGAAGGGACTAGCGCGTCCTACGAGCAGTACTTC. Translating gives CASSVAEGTSASYEQYF.

This clone was seen just once. This rearrangement joins TRBV7-2 to TRBJ2-1, with 9 bases matching TRBD2. CDR3 length: 16 amino acids. Germline CDR1 reads SGHTA; CDR2 reads FQGNSA. V was pared by 4 bases and J by 1 base, with 5 bases of the junction left unmatched. Here the CDR3 DNA reads TGTGCCAGCAGCTCATCCCTAGCGGGGTCCTACAATGAGCAGTTCTTC. Its translation: CASSSSLAGSYNEQFF. Full variable domain (remainder filled in from reference TRBV7-2 and TRBJ2-1): GAGVSQSPSNKVTEKGKDVELRCDPISGHTALYWYRQSLGQGLEFLIYFQGNSAPDKSGLPSDRFSAERTGGSVSTLTIQRTQQEDSAVYLCASSSSLAGSYNEQFFGPGTRLTVL.

This chain links TRBV6-5 with TRBJ2-1; TRBD2 matches 9 bases. The germline V gene has CDR1 MNHEY and CDR2 SVGAGI. This CDR3 has 15 amino acids. The V segment lost 6 bases and the J segment 3 bases; nucleotides outside the gene matches: 6. CDR3 residues: CASRLAGDFYNEQFF. The CDR3 DNA reads as TGTGCCAGCAGATTAGCGGGAGACTTCTACAATGAGCAGTTCTTC.

The chain has TRBV11-2 and TRBJ2-2; 7 nucleotides match TRBD2. Per germline, CDR1 SGHAT and CDR2 FQNNGV. J gave up 4 bases and V 1 base, and 6 bases lay outside the gene matches. This CDR3 contains 16 residues. CDR3 residues: CASSLVSASGTGELFF. The CDR3 bases are TGTGCCAGCAGCTTAGTATCCGCTAGCGGCACCGGGGAGCTGTTTTTT.

This clone came up once. The V call is TRBV9, the J call TRBJ1-4, with 7 positions matching TRBD1. J gave up 8 bases and V 4 bases, and 5 bases lay outside the gene matches. The CDR3 sequence is 13 residues long. Germline V lookup: CDR1 SGDLS, CDR2 YYNGEE. CDR3 sequence reads: CASSIGQDEKLFF. In DNA, the CDR3 is TGTGCCAGCAGCATTGGACAGGACGAAAAACTGTTTTTT.

J is TRBJ2-1 and V is TRBV11-3; D uncertain. V was clipped by 4 bases and J by 11 bases, with 15 bases between them. This CDR3 has 13 amino acids. The germline gives CDR1 SGHNT, CDR2 YENEEA. CDR3 in amino acids: CASSSPGLVQQFF. The CDR3 bases are TGTGCCAGCAGCTCCCCAGGTTTGGTCCAGCAGTTCTTC.

The table lists this clone with a count of one. This rearrangement joins TRBV18 to TRBJ2-7; TRBD1 aligns across 8 bases. V lost 0 bases and J lost 6; bases outside the gene matches: 4. Germline lookup yields CDR1 KGHSH and CDR2 LQKENI. The CDR3 is 14 residues long. In DNA form, the CDR3 reads TGTGCCAGCTCACCACCCTCTACAGGGGGCGAGCAGTACTTC. Translated: CASSPPSTGGEQYF.

As DNA, the CDR3 is TGTGCCAGCAGCTTAGTTGGAAGGGACAGGGGCGGCAATGAGCAGTTCTTC. This gives the protein CASSLVGRDRGGNEQFF. V usage is TRBV7-9 and J usage is TRBJ2-1; 10 bases match TRBD1. CDR1 is SEHNR and CDR2 is FQNEAQ in the germline V gene (reference sequence). V lost 1 base, J lost 6 bases, and 9 bases stayed unmatched. The CDR3 is made up of 17 amino acids.

The V and J genes are TRBV5-5 and TRBJ2-3; tentatively, D is TRBD2 (5 bases). In germline, CDR1 is SGHKS, CDR2 YYEKEE (reference sequence). The CDR3 is 14 residues long. The V and J ends lost 4 bases and 4 bases respectively, with 13 bases between them. This CDR3 is CASSKTEAADTQYF. In nucleotides, the CDR3 is TGTGCCAGCAGCAAAACGGAGGCGGCAGATACGCAGTATTTT. The complete variable domain, with remaining parts taken from reference TRBV5-5 and TRBJ2-3, reads DAGVTQSPTHLIKTRGQQVTLRCSPISGHKSVSWYQQVLGQGPQFIFQYYEKEERGRGNFPDRFSARQFPNYSSELNVNALLLGDSALYLCASSKTEAADTQYFGPGTRLTVL.

In its sample, this clone was seen a few times. The V gene is TRBV5-6, the J gene TRBJ1-2; D possibly corresponds to TRBD1 (5 bases). Trimming removed 0 bases from V and 3 bases from J, with 9 bases in between. The CDR3 extends over 14 amino acids. Germline lookup yields CDR1 SGHDT and CDR2 YYEEEE. The CDR3 DNA reads as TGTGCCAGCAGCTTGGGCGGGGGTTACTATGGCTACACCTTC. Protein sequence: CASSLGGGYYGYTF. Complete variable domain (other parts from reference TRBV5-6 and TRBJ1-2): DAGVTQSPTHLIKTRGQQVTLRCSPKSGHDTVSWYQQALGQGPQFIFQYYEEEERQRGNFPDRFSGHQFPNYSSELNVNALLLGDSALYLCASSLGGGYYGYTFGSGTRLTVV.

The chain couples TRBV5-1 to TRBJ2-7; TRBD2 aligns across 10 bases. J lost 7 bases, V lost 4 bases, and 11 bases had no gene match. Germline V lookup: CDR1 SGHRS, CDR2 YFSETQ. CDR3 length: 15 amino acids. Here the CDR3 reads CASSPAGGREREQYF. The CDR3 DNA reads TGCGCCAGCAGCCCAGCGGGAGGGCGGGAACGGGAGCAGTACTTC.

This clone is judged medium-sized. The chain joins TRBV11-3 to TRBJ2-2, with 9 bases aligning to TRBD1. The CDR3 extends over 15 amino acids. CDR1 is SGHNT, CDR2 YENEEA, per germline. V gave up 5 bases and J gave up 4 bases; unmatched junction bases: 5. CDR3 region: CASSQDRGGTGELFF. The CDR3 nucleotides read TGTGCCAGCAGCCAGGACAGGGGAGGCACCGGGGAGCTGTTTTTT.

The chain carries TRBV7-2 and TRBJ2-3; 8 bases line up with TRBD2. CDR1 and CDR2 (germline): SGHTA, FQGNSA. Trimming removed 3 bases from V and 0 bases from J; junction bases left unmatched: 5. The CDR3 totals 16 residues. CDR3 sequence: CASSFPSGPSTDTQYF. The CDR3 nucleotides read TGTGCCAGCAGCTTCCCTAGCGGGCCTAGCACAGATACGCAGTATTTT. Variable domain in full (rest from reference TRBV7-2 and TRBJ2-3): GAGVSQSPSNKVTEKGKDVELRCDPISGHTALYWYRQSLGQGLEFLIYFQGNSAPDKSGLPSDRFSAERTGGSVSTLTIQRTQQEDSAVYLCASSFPSGPSTDTQYFGPGTRLTVL.

This chain links TRBV6-5 with TRBJ1-5; 8 bases are shared with TRBD1. The junction had 3 bases not matched to a gene; V was cut back by 8 bases and J by 6 bases. The CDR3 length is 12 residues. Germline V gene sequence: CDR1 MNHEY, CDR2 SVGAGI. CDR3 in DNA: TGTGCCAGCGGCGACAGGGGTCAGCCCCAGCATTTT. This sequence encodes CASGDRGQPQHF.

This clone was seen more than once but under ten times. The V gene is TRBV7-9, the J gene TRBJ1-3; D gene ambiguous. CDR3 size: 10 residues. Trimming removed 3 bases at V and 8 bases at J, with 2 bases between. Germline assignment: CDR1 SEHNR and CDR2 FQNEAQ (reference sequence). In DNA, the CDR3 is TGTGCCAGCAGCTTCGACACCATATATTTT. It yields the protein CASSFDTIYF.

This clone was recorded only once. The CDR3 sequence: CASSPGTGGDHEQFF. In DNA, the CDR3 is TGCGCCAGCAGCCCCGGGACAGGGGGTGATCATGAGCAGTTCTTC. The chain has TRBV23-1 and TRBJ2-1, with 11 bases matching TRBD1. TRBV23-1 is filed as an ORF, its function uncertain. This CDR3 is 15 amino acids long. V lost 6 bases to trimming and J lost 8 bases; unmatched junction nucleotides: 9.

V is TRBV30 and J is TRBJ2-5; TRBD1 is a possible D gene (6 bases). This CDR3 is built from 15 residues. V was shortened by 3 bases and J by 4 bases, with 18 bases between the two germline ends. Germline CDR1 reads GTSNPN; CDR2 reads SVGIG (reference sequence). CDR3: CAWSSGTPTRETQYF. The CDR3 coding sequence is TGTGCCTGGAGCTCGGGGACACCCACTCGAGAGACCCAGTACTTC.

The genes are TRBV19 and TRBJ2-1; D call uncertain. Deletions cut 2 bases from V and 4 bases from J, with 6 bases between. Looked up from germline, CDR1 is LNHDA and CDR2 is SQIVND (reference sequence). This CDR3 has 13 amino acids. The CDR3 spells CASSISLYNEQFF. The CDR3 region has the DNA TGTGCCAGTAGTATATCGTTATACAATGAGCAGTTCTTC.

This chain connects TRBV28 to TRBJ2-7; 7 nucleotides line up with TRBD1. CDR1 is MDHEN and CDR2 is SYDVKM in the germline V gene. V lost 6 bases to trimming and J lost 2 bases; unmatched junction nucleotides: 16. The CDR3 is 17 amino acids. CDR3 in amino acids: CASSNPTHRGPTYEQYF. CDR3 bases: TGTGCCAGCAGCAACCCAACCCACAGGGGCCCAACCTACGAGCAGTACTTC.

The genes are TRBV5-6 and TRBJ2-5, with TRBD2 identical over 13 bases. Germline trimming cut 4 bases from V and 5 bases from J; bases unmatched to any gene: 5. CDR1 is SGHDT, CDR2 YYEEEE, per germline. The CDR3 has 15 amino acids. CDR3 residues: CASSRGLAGSETQYF. The CDR3 nucleotides are TGTGCCAGCAGCCGGGGACTAGCGGGATCGGAGACCCAGTACTTC.

The chain recombines TRBV7-9 with TRBJ2-5; TRBD2 agrees at 7 bases. CDR3 length equals 14 residues. V was clipped by 5 bases and J by 3 bases; unmatched bases: 6. CDR1 is SEHNR and CDR2 is FQNEAQ in the germline V gene (reference sequence). The DNA of the CDR3 is TGTGCCAGCAGCACCGGACTAGGGAAAGAGACCCAGTACTTC. This codes for CASSTGLGKETQYF.

This chain links TRBV19 with TRBJ1-2; D unresolved. The CDR3 is 11 residues long. V lost 6 bases to trimming and J lost 1 base, with 3 bases between them. Germline CDR1 is LNHDA and CDR2 is SQIVND (reference sequence). The DNA of the CDR3 is TGTGCCAGTAGCCTTAACTATGGCTACACCTTC. This gives the protein CASSLNYGYTF.

The chain joins TRBV5-1 to TRBJ2-2; a weak D match, TRBD2 (6 bases). The CDR3 length is 20 residues. Trimming took 0 bases from V and 3 from J, leaving 24 bases between them. The V gene's germline CDR1 is SGHRS and CDR2 YFSETQ. Here the CDR3 reads CASSLAPSIFGRRDTGELFF. CDR3 in DNA: TGCGCCAGCAGCTTGGCCCCCAGTATTTTTGGGAGGAGGGACACCGGGGAGCTGTTTTTT.

The chain carries TRBV19 and TRBJ1-5; 8 bases match TRBD1. Germline trimming cut 2 bases from V and 3 bases from J; bases unmatched to any gene: 12. Germline loops: CDR1 LNHDA, CDR2 SQIVND (reference sequence). The CDR3 is 18 amino acids. CDR3 sequence: CASSIRGAGGEVNQPQHF. The DNA of the CDR3 is TGTGCCAGTAGTATAAGGGGAGCAGGGGGCGAGGTCAATCAGCCCCAGCATTTT.

This chain connects TRBV5-6 to TRBJ2-2; 13 bases fit TRBD2. The CDR3 is 18 amino acids. The germline gives CDR1 SGHDT, CDR2 YYEEEE. V shed 4 bases, J shed 3 bases, and the junction held 9 bases outside the gene matches. The CDR3 DNA reads as TGTGCCAGCAGCCCCCGGACTAGCGGGAGTTTTTACACCGGGGAGCTGTTTTTT. Translating it yields CASSPRTSGSFYTGELFF. Together with reference TRBV5-6 and TRBJ2-2, the CDR3 gives the full variable domain: DAGVTQSPTHLIKTRGQQVTLRCSPKSGHDTVSWYQQALGQGPQFIFQYYEEEERQRGNFPDRFSGHQFPNYSSELNVNALLLGDSALYLCASSPRTSGSFYTGELFFGEGSRLTVL.

With regard to this clone: One junction end does not reproduce the germline sequence, and a read error may be involved. The CDR3 reads CAGSGGSVGETQYF. The CDR3, as DNA: TGTGCCGGCAGTGGCGGGAGTGTCGGAGAGACCCAGTACTTC. The chain combines TRBV11-2 with TRBJ2-5; 7 bases fit TRBD2. The germline gives CDR1 SGHAT, CDR2 FQNNGV. This CDR3 has 14 residues.

The rearrangement joins TRBV2 to TRBJ1-6, with TRBD1 matching over 7 bases. Germline V gene lookup returns CDR1 SNHLY and CDR2 FYNNEI. J was trimmed by 9 bases and V by 7 bases; bases with no gene match: 12. CDR3 size: 15 residues. CDR3 sequence (DNA): TGTGCCAGCATTCTAGAGGGACAGATTGTTTCACCCCTCCACTTT. This sequence encodes CASILEGQIVSPLHF.

This clone appeared a single time. V gene TRBV18 combines with J gene TRBJ2-3, with 10 bases fitting TRBD2. Germline CDR1 is KGHSH and CDR2 is LQKENI. The CDR3 has 16 residues. With 3 bases clipped from V and 4 bases from J, the junction kept 7 bases outside the gene matches. CDR3 region: CASSPRTSGLSDTQYF. DNA of the CDR3: TGTGCCAGCTCACCCCGGACTAGCGGTTTGTCAGATACGCAGTATTTT.

The chain links TRBV16 to TRBJ2-7; D possibly corresponds to TRBD2 (5 bases). The germline gives CDR1 KGHSY, CDR2 FQNENV. This CDR3 comprises 15 residues. The germline V and J ends were trimmed by 0 bases and 1 base, with 10 bases remaining between them. The CDR3 coding sequence is TGTGCCAGCAGCCAATCGTCTCCGGGGTCCTACGAGCAGTACTTC. Its translation is CASSQSSPGSYEQYF.